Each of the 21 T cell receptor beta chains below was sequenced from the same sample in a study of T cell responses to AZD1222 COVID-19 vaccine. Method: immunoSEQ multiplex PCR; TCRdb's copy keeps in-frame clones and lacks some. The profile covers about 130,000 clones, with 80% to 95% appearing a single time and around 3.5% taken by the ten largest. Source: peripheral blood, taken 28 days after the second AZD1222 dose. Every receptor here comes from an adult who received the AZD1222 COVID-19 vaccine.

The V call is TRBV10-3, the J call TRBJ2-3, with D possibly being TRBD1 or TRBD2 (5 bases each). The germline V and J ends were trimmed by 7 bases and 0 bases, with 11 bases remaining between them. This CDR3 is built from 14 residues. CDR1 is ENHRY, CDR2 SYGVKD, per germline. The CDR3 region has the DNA TGTGCCATCAAGAACGGGGCTAGCACAGATACGCAGTATTTT. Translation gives CAIKNGASTDTQYF.

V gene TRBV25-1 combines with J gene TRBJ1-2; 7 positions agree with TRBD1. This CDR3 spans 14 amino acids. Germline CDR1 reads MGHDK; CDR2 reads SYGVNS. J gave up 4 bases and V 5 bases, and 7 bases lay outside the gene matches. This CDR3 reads CASSPGGQFYGYTF. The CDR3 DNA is TGTGCCAGCAGTCCTGGGGGACAGTTCTATGGCTACACCTTC.

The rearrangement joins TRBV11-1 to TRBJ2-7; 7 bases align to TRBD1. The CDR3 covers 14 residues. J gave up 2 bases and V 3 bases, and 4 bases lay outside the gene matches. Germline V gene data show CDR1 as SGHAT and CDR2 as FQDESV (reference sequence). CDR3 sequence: CASSLGTVTYEQYF. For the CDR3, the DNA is TGTGCCAGCAGCTTGGGGACAGTTACCTACGAGCAGTACTTC. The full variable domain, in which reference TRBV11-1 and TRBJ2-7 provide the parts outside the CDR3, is EAEVAQSPRYKITEKSQAVAFWCDPISGHATLYWYRQILGQGPELLVQFQDESVVDDSQLPKDRFSAERLKGVDSTLKIQPAELGDSAMYLCASSLGTVTYEQYFGPGTRLTVT.

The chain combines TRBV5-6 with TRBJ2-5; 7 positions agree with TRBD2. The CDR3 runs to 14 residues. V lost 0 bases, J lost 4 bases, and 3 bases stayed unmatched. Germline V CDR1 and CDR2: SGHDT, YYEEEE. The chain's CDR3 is CASSLEVAGETQYF. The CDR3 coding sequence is TGTGCCAGCAGCTTGGAGGTAGCGGGAGAGACCCAGTACTTC.

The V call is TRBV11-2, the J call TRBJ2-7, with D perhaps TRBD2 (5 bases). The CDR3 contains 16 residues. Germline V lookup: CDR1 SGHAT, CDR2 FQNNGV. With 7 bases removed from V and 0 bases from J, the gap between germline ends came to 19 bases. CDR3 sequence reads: CASTLYPGTSSYEQYF. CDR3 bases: TGTGCCAGCACCCTTTACCCGGGAACGAGCTCCTACGAGCAGTACTTC.

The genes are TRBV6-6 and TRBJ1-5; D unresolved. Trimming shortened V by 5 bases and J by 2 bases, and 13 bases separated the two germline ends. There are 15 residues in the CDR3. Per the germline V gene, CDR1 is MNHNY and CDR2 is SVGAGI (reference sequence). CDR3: CASSPTLGGNQPQHF. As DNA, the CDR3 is TGTGCCAGCAGTCCGACGCTCGGGGGCAATCAGCCCCAGCATTTT.

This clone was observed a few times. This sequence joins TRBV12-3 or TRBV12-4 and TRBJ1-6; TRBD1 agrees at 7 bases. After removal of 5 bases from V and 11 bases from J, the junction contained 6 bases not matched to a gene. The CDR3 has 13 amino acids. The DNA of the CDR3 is TGTGCCAGCAGTACGGGACAGAGAACACCCCTCCACTTT. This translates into CASSTGQRTPLHF.

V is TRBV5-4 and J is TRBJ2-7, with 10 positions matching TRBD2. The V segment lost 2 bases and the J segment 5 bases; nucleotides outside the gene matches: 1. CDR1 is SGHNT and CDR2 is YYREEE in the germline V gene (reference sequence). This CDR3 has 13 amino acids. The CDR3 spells CASSFGLADEQYF. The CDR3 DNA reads TGTGCCAGCAGCTTCGGACTAGCGGACGAGCAGTACTTC.

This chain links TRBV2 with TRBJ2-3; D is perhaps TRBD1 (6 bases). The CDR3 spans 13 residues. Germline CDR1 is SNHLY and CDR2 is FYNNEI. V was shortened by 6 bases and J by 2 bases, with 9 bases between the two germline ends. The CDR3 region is CASSDRITDTQYF. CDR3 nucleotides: TGTGCCAGCAGCGACAGGATCACAGATACGCAGTATTTT.

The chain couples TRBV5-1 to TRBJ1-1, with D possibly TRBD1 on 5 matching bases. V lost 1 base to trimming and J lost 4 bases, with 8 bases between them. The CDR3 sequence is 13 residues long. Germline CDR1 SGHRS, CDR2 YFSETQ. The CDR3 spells CASSLNRGTEAFF. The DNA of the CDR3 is TGCGCCAGCAGCTTGAATAGGGGCACTGAAGCTTTCTTT.

CDR3 amino acids: CASSISLGSSYNEQFF. The CDR3 DNA is TGTGCCAGTAGTATATCTTTGGGGAGCTCCTACAATGAGCAGTTCTTC. The chain joins TRBV19 to TRBJ2-1, with D perhaps TRBD2 (5 bases). The V end lost 2 bases, the J end lost 0 bases, and 11 bases lay between the germline ends. This CDR3 region has 16 residues. Germline V gene sequence: CDR1 LNHDA, CDR2 SQIVND (reference sequence).

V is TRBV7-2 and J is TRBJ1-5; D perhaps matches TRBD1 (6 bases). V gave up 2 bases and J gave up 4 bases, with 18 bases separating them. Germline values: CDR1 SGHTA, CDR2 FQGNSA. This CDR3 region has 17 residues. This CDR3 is CASSLRGPTGENQPQHF. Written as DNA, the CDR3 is TGTGCCAGCAGCTTAAGAGGTCCGACAGGAGAGAATCAGCCCCAGCATTTT. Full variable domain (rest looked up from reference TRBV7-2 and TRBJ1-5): GAGVSQSPSNKVTEKGKDVELRCDPISGHTALYWYRQSLGQGLEFLIYFQGNSAPDKSGLPSDRFSAERTGGSVSTLTIQRTQQEDSAVYLCASSLRGPTGENQPQHFGDGTRLSIL.

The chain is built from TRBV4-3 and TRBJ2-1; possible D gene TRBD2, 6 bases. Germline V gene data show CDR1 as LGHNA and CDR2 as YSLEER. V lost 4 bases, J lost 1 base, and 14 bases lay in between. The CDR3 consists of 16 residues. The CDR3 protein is CASSPQRDLSYNEQFF. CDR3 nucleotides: TGCGCCAGCAGCCCCCAACGGGACTTATCCTACAATGAGCAGTTCTTC.

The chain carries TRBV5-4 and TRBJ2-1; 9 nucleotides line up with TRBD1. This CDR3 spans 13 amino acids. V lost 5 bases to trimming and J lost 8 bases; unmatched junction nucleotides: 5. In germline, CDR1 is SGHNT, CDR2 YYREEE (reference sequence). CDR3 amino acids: CASRMGQGYEQFF. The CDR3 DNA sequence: TGTGCCAGCAGAATGGGACAGGGCTATGAGCAGTTCTTC.

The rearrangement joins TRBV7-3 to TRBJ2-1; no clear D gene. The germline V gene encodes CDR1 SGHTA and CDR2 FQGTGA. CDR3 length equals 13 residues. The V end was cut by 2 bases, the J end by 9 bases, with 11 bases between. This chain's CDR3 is CASSLSRASEQFF. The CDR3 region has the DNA TGTGCCAGCAGCTTATCCAGAGCGAGTGAGCAGTTCTTC.

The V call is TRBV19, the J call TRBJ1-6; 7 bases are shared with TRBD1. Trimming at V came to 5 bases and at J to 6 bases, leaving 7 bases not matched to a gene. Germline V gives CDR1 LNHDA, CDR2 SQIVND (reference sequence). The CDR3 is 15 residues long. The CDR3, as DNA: TGTGCCAGTAGTGTCGGACAGGCAACTAATTCACCCCTCCACTTT. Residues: CASSVGQATNSPLHF. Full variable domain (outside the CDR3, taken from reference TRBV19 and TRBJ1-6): DGGITQSPKYLFRKEGQNVTLSCEQNLNHDAMYWYRQDPGQGLRLIYYSQIVNDFQKGDIAEGYSVSREKKESFPLTVTSAQKNPTAFYLCASSVGQATNSPLHFGNGTRLTVT.

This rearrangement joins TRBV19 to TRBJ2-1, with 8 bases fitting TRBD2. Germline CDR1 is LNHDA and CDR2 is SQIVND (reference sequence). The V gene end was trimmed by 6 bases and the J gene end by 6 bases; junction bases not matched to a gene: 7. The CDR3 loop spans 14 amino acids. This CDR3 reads CASSTASGFNEQFF. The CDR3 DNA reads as TGTGCCAGTAGCACCGCTAGCGGGTTCAATGAGCAGTTCTTC.

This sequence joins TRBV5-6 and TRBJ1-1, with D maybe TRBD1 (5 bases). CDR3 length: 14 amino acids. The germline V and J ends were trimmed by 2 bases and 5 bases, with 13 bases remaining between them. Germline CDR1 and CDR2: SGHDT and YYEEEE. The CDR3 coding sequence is TGTGCCAGCAGCTTCCAGACTGGGGGGACTGAAGCTTTCTTT. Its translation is CASSFQTGGTEAFF.

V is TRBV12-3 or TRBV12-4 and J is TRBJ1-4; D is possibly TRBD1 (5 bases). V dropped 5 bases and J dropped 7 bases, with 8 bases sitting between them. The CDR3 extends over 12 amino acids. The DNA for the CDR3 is TGTGCCAGCAGTGACAGACGTGAAAAACTGTTTTTT. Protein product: CASSDRREKLFF.

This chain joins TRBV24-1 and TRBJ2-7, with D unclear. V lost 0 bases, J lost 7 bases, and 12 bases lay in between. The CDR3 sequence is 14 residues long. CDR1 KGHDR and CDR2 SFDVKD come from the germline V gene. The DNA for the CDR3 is TGTGCCACCAGTGATTTGAACGGCCTTGGGGAGCAGTACTTC. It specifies CATSDLNGLGEQYF.

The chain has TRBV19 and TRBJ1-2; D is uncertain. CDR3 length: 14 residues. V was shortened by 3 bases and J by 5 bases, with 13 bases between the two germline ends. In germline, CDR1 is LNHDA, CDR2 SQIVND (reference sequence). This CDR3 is CASSIQVRGYGYTF. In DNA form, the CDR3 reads TGTGCCAGTAGTATTCAGGTCCGTGGGTATGGCTACACCTTC.